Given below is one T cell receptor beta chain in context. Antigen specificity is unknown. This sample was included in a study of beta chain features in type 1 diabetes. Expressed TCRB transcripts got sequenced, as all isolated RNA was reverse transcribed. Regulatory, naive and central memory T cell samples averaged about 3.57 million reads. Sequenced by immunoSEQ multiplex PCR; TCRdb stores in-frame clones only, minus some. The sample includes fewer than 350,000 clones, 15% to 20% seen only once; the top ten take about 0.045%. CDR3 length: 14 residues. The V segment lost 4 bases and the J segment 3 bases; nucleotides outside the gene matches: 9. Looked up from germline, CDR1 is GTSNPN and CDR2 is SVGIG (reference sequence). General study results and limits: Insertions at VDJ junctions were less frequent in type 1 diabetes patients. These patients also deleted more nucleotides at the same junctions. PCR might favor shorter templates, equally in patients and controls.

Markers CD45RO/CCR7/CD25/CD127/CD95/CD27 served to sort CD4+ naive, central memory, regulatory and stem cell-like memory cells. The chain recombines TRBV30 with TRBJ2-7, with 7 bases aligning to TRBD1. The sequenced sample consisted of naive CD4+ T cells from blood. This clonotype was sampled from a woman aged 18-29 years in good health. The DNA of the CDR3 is TGTGCCTGGAAACCGACAGGGAGCGTCTACGAGCAGTACTTC. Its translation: CAWKPTGSVYEQYF. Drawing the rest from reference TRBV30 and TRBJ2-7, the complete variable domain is SQTIHQWPATLVQPVGSPLSLECTVEGTSNPNLYWYRQAAGRGLQLLFYSVGIGQISSEVPQNLSASRPQDRQFILSSKKLLLSDSGFYLCAWKPTGSVYEQYFGPGTRLTVT.